A single sample is the source of the 21 T cell receptor beta chains below, sequenced in a study of blood T cells in healthy people across ages. Primers used in a second PCR of about 6 to 11 cycles were a sample-barcoded 5' primer and a J-beta primer mix. TCRdb processed the 5' RACE reads anew with MiXCR; each CDR3 protein has one entry. This sample has about 1.8 million distinct CDR3 sequences, with roughly 49% found just once. Sequenced input: blood. The receptors were gathered from a woman in her 40s in good health.

V and J are TRBV6-6 and TRBJ2-3; 7 positions agree with TRBD1. Germline V gives CDR1 MNHNY, CDR2 SVGAGI (reference sequence). The CDR3 runs to 17 residues. The junction had 11 bases not matched to a gene; V was cut back by 5 bases and J by 0 bases. The CDR3 loop is CASSITRQGPSTDTQYF. The DNA for the CDR3 is TGTGCCAGCAGTATTACTCGACAGGGCCCTAGCACAGATACGCAGTATTTT.

Note on this clonotype: A much larger clonotype is one base distant, so this may be a read error. V is TRBV20-1 and J is TRBJ1-2, with a possible D match to TRBD1 (6 bases). This CDR3 is 15 amino acids long. Germline V gene data show CDR1 as DFQATT and CDR2 as SNEGSKA (reference sequence). Trimming removed 1 base at V and 8 bases at J, with 20 bases between. The chain's CDR3 is CSARAVILGGSGYTF. In nucleotides, the CDR3 is TGCAGTGCTAGAGCTGTTATACTGGGGGGCTCGGGCTACACCTTC.

The chain has TRBV2 and TRBJ2-5; TRBD2 matches 8 bases. This CDR3 spans 13 amino acids. Germline V gives CDR1 SNHLY, CDR2 FYNNEI. V lost 5 bases to trimming and J lost 6 bases; unmatched junction nucleotides: 5. This CDR3 is CASSTGGLKTQYF. Written as DNA, the CDR3 is TGTGCCAGCAGTACGGGGGGGCTAAAGACCCAGTACTTC.

This clonotype was counted only a few times. The chain recombines TRBV28 with TRBJ2-3; tentatively, D is TRBD1 (5 bases). Germline lookup yields CDR1 MDHEN and CDR2 SYDVKM. This CDR3 has 15 residues. Between the trimmed V and J ends, which lost 5 bases and 5 bases, there was a span of 17 bases. In nucleotides, the CDR3 is TGTGCCAGCAGTCCAGCGACCGTTCAGGGAGATACGCAGTATTTT. Its translation: CASSPATVQGDTQYF. The complete variable domain, with remaining parts taken from reference TRBV28 and TRBJ2-3, reads DVKVTQSSRYLVKRTGEKVFLECVQDMDHENMFWYRQDPGLGLRLIYFSYDVKMKEKGDIPEGYSVSREKKERFSLILESASTNQTSMYLCASSPATVQGDTQYFGPGTRLTVL.

The chain couples TRBV4-1 to TRBJ2-5, with TRBD1 matching 8 bases. Near its end, the DNA agrees better with TRBJ2-7, so the J call may be wrong. Germline V gene sequence: CDR1 MGHRA, CDR2 YSYEKL. CDR3 size: 16 residues. CDR3 DNA sequence: TGCGCCAGCAGCCCCAACCCGGGACAGGTCTTATGCGAGCAGTACTTC. Its translation is CASSPNPGQVLCEQYF.

The chain combines TRBV6-6 with TRBJ2-5; TRBD2 agrees at 10 bases. The last part of the DNA fits TRBJ2-1 better; the J call may be wrong. In germline, CDR1 is MNHNY, CDR2 SVGAGI (reference sequence). The CDR3 is 16 residues long. The CDR3 nucleotides read TGTGCCAGCAGAGAGCGGGGGGGTATATTCCAAGAGACCCAGTTCTTC. Protein: CASRERGGIFQETQFF.

This clonotype appeared a few times. This chain joins TRBV10-3 and TRBJ2-7; possible D gene TRBD1, 5 bases. The CDR3 is made up of 14 amino acids. CDR1 and CDR2 from the germline V gene are ENHRY and SYGVKD. The V end was cut by 0 bases, the J end by 4 bases, with 10 bases between. In nucleotides, the CDR3 is TGTGCCATCAGTGAGTCCCAGGGTGGGTACGAGCAGTACTTC. It yields the protein CAISESQGGYEQYF.

The V call is TRBV7-6, the J call TRBJ1-1; weak D call: TRBD1 (6 bases). CDR1 is SGHVS and CDR2 is FNYEAQ in the germline V gene. V was shortened by 4 bases and J by 1 base, with 13 bases between the two germline ends. The CDR3 loop spans 15 amino acids. In DNA, the CDR3 is TGTGCCAGCAGCTACGGGACATGGGGGAACACTGAAGCTTTCTTT. It is translated as CASSYGTWGNTEAFF.

This clonotype was found once. The V and J genes are TRBV20-1 and TRBJ2-5, with 10 bases that match TRBD2. Losses at the gene ends were 3 bases for V and 5 bases for J; bases not matched to a gene: 12. This CDR3 comprises 16 residues. The germline V gene encodes CDR1 DFQATT and CDR2 SNEGSKA (reference sequence). Here the CDR3 DNA reads TGCAGTGCTAGGGGAGGACTAGCGGACGGGAAGGAGACCCAGTACTTC. Translated, it gives CSARGGLADGKETQYF.

The rearrangement joins TRBV7-2 to TRBJ2-1; tentatively, D is TRBD1 (7 bases). The CDR3 is 14 amino acids. The germline V and J ends were trimmed by 6 bases and 5 bases, with 14 bases remaining between them. Germline V gene data show CDR1 as SGHTA and CDR2 as FQGNSA. CDR3 in amino acids: CASRWGDSNNEQFF. The CDR3, as DNA: TGTGCCAGCAGGTGGGGGGACAGTAACAATGAGCAGTTCTTC.

V and J are TRBV7-9 and TRBJ1-2, with TRBD1 as a possible D gene (5 bases). The CDR3 loop spans 17 amino acids. The V and J ends lost 1 base and 4 bases respectively, with 19 bases between them. Germline CDR1 SEHNR, CDR2 FQNEAQ (reference sequence). CDR3 DNA sequence: TGTGCCAGCAGCTTAGGGTCCGCGGGGGATCGTAGCTATGGCTACACCTTC. Protein sequence: CASSLGSAGDRSYGYTF.

The gene calls are TRBV20-1 and TRBJ1-2, with D possibly being TRBD1 (6 bases). The CDR3 runs to 14 residues. V was clipped by 6 bases and J by 2 bases, with 16 bases between them. Per the germline V gene, CDR1 is DFQATT and CDR2 is SNEGSKA (reference sequence). The CDR3 reads CSAPGRTANYGYTF. CDR3 coding DNA: TGCAGTGCCCCAGGTCGGACAGCCAACTATGGCTACACCTTC.

This clonotype was seen only a few times. The CDR3 DNA is TGTGCCAGCAGCTTAGTAGGACTAGAGAGTGGAACAGATACGCAGTATTTT. Translated: CASSLVGLESGTDTQYF. The chain uses TRBV11-2 and TRBJ2-3; 7 bases match TRBD2. Germline CDR1 reads SGHAT; CDR2 reads FQNNGV. CDR3 size: 17 residues. J gave up 3 bases and V 1 base, and 10 bases lay outside the gene matches.

The V call is TRBV7-2, the J call TRBJ2-5; either TRBD1 or TRBD2 may supply D (5 bases each). V dropped 5 bases and J dropped 1 base, with 20 bases sitting between them. CDR1 is SGHTA and CDR2 is FQGNSA in the germline V gene. The CDR3 loop spans 17 amino acids. DNA of the CDR3: TGTGCCAGCAGCACCCGAAGATTGGGGGTAATCCAAGAGACCCAGTACTTC. Protein sequence: CASSTRRLGVIQETQYF.

V gene TRBV6-1 combines with J gene TRBJ2-5; 10 bases align to TRBD2. The length of the CDR3 is 15 residues. Germline V lookup: CDR1 MNHNS, CDR2 SASEGT. Trimming cost V 5 bases and J 2 bases; bases outside gene matches: 5. The CDR3 reads CASSLAGAFQETQYF. The CDR3, as DNA: TGTGCCAGCAGTCTAGCGGGGGCCTTTCAAGAGACCCAGTACTTC.

The chain's CDR3 is CASSLTDLETQYF. In nucleotides, the CDR3 is TGTGCCAGCAGCTTAACCGATTTGGAGACCCAGTACTTC. The chain combines TRBV7-3 with TRBJ2-5, with unresolved D. This CDR3 spans 13 amino acids. Germline CDR1 is SGHTA and CDR2 is FQGTGA. Trimming shortened V by 0 bases and J by 5 bases, and 7 bases separated the two germline ends. Full variable domain (rest looked up from reference TRBV7-3 and TRBJ2-5): GAGVSQTPSNKVTEKGKYVELRCDPISGHTALYWYRQSLGQGPEFLIYFQGTGAADDSGLPNDRFFAVRPEGSVSTLKIQRTERGDSAVYLCASSLTDLETQYFGPGTRLLVL.

The chain recombines TRBV12-3 or TRBV12-4 with TRBJ1-2; 8 bases are a match to TRBD1. The CDR3 spans 16 residues. With V trimmed by 6 bases and J by 4 bases, 13 bases remained unmatched. As DNA, the CDR3 is TGTGCCAGCAGCCTTTTTTCAAGGACAGGGACCTATGGCTACACCTTC. This gives the protein CASSLFSRTGTYGYTF.

The V and J genes are TRBV24-1 and TRBJ2-7; 11 nucleotides agree with TRBD1. The trim removed 8 bases at V and 0 bases at J, leaving 2 bases unmatched. This CDR3 has 14 amino acids. Germline assignment: CDR1 KGHDR and CDR2 SFDVKD. CDR3 loop: CATKGTGGSYEQYF. For the CDR3, the DNA is TGTGCCACCAAGGGGACAGGGGGCTCCTACGAGCAGTACTTC.

This clonotype was found a few times. This chain links TRBV7-8 with TRBJ2-3; TRBD2 aligns across 10 bases. Trimming at V came to 4 bases and at J to 0 bases, leaving 10 bases not matched to a gene. Per germline, CDR1 SGHVS and CDR2 FQNEAQ. The CDR3 extends over 18 amino acids. CDR3 amino acids: CASSSNLAGDSSTDTQYF. Written as DNA, the CDR3 is TGTGCCAGCAGCTCGAACCTAGCGGGGGATTCTAGCACAGATACGCAGTATTTT.

The rearrangement links TRBV3-1 to TRBJ2-6; D not certain. CDR3 length: 16 amino acids. Trimming removed 7 bases at V and 4 bases at J, with 17 bases between. Germline V gene data show CDR1 as LGHDT and CDR2 as YNNKEL (reference sequence). Written as DNA, the CDR3 is TGTGCCAGCACCGAACTAACTGCGGCAGGGGCCAACGTCCTGACTTTC. It specifies CASTELTAAGANVLTF.

The V and J genes are TRBV6-2 or TRBV6-3 and TRBJ2-1; D ambiguous. The CDR3 runs 13 residues. The germline V gene encodes CDR1 MNHEY and CDR2 SVGEGT. With 8 bases removed from V and 10 bases from J, the gap between germline ends came to 18 bases. The CDR3: CASGDPPLGEQFF. For the CDR3, the DNA is TGTGCCAGCGGCGATCCCCCTTTGGGCGAGCAGTTCTTC.